These 18 T cell receptor beta chains came from one sample sequenced in a study of T cells in Graves' hyperthyroidism and ophthalmopathy. The CDR3 regions of TCR beta were amplified from RNA transcripts. The study used the HTBI primer set for a first-round RT-PCR of the TCR CDR3. TCRdb reprocessed the multiplex PCR reads with MiXCR, giving one entry per CDR3 protein. The table lists roughly 700,000 distinct CDR3 sequences, 30% to 40% of them singletons. Sequenced sample: blood. These TCRs come from a woman aged 40 to 50 with Graves' hyperthyroidism.

The chain is built from TRBV19 and TRBJ1-1; tentatively, D is TRBD1 (5 bases). V lost 6 bases, J lost 1 base, and 18 bases lay in between. Germline assignment: CDR1 LNHDA and CDR2 SQIVND (reference sequence). This CDR3 contains 16 residues. CDR3 DNA: TGTGCCAGTAGCCCTCGGTCGAGAGGGGAGAACACTGAAGCTTTCTTT. Encoded protein: CASSPRSRGENTEAFF.

This rearrangement joins TRBV11-2 to TRBJ2-3; D is unclear. Germline V CDR1 and CDR2: SGHAT, FQNNGV. The CDR3 covers 13 residues. Trimming took off 4 bases at V and 4 bases at J, with 9 bases between the two ends. The CDR3 region is CASSSWTADTQYF. The DNA of the CDR3 is TGTGCCAGCAGCTCATGGACGGCAGATACGCAGTATTTT.

This clonotype was observed at least ten times. This chain joins TRBV5-5 and TRBJ1-5; 8 positions agree with TRBD1. Germline-derived CDR1 and CDR2 are SGHKS and YYEKEE (reference sequence). V shed 3 bases, J shed 6 bases, and the junction held 5 bases outside the gene matches. This CDR3 comprises 14 residues. CDR3 nucleotides: TGTGCCAGCAGCTCGGACAGGGTGGGTCAGCCCCAGCATTTT. Its protein product is CASSSDRVGQPQHF. Combining the CDR3 with reference TRBV5-5 and TRBJ1-5 gives the whole variable domain DAGVTQSPTHLIKTRGQQVTLRCSPISGHKSVSWYQQVLGQGPQFIFQYYEKEERGRGNFPDRFSARQFPNYSSELNVNALLLGDSALYLCASSSDRVGQPQHFGDGTRLSIL.

This clonotype was seen at least ten times. This chain uses TRBV7-6 with TRBJ1-3; D gene uncertain. CDR3 length: 17 residues. The V gene's germline CDR1 is SGHVS and CDR2 FNYEAQ. V lost 1 base to trimming and J lost 0 bases, with 13 bases between them. CDR3 residues: CASSLEVVRSSGNTIYF. In DNA form, the CDR3 reads TGTGCCAGCAGCTTAGAGGTTGTACGGAGCTCTGGAAACACCATATATTTT. Drawing the rest from reference TRBV7-6 and TRBJ1-3, the complete variable domain is GAGVSQSPRYKVTKRGQDVALRCDPISGHVSLYWYRQALGQGPEFLTYFNYEAQQDKSGLPNDRFSAERPEGSISTLTIQRTEQRDSAMYRCASSLEVVRSSGNTIYFGEGSWLTVV.

This clonotype was found many times. The V gene is TRBV19, the J gene TRBJ1-1; tentatively, D is TRBD1 (5 bases). This CDR3 is built from 15 residues. Trimming cost V 5 bases and J 3 bases, with 16 bases left between them. Germline CDR1 is LNHDA and CDR2 is SQIVND (reference sequence). The CDR3 loop reads CASSSRPGVDTEAFF. As DNA, the CDR3 is TGTGCCAGTAGTTCCCGCCCGGGGGTAGACACTGAAGCTTTCTTT.

The rearrangement uses TRBV7-9 and TRBJ1-2; D is unresolved. V lost 4 bases and J 13 bases, leaving 13 bases between the germline ends. The length of the CDR3 is 11 residues. Germline V CDR1 and CDR2: SEHNR, FQNEAQ (reference sequence). The CDR3 bases are TGTGCCAGCAGCTCCACCGAATCGTCCACCTTC. Protein sequence: CASSSTESSTF.

This clonotype was observed a few times. V usage is TRBV20-1 and J usage is TRBJ1-2; D uncertain. Trimming removed 6 bases at V and 3 bases at J, with 17 bases between. This CDR3 has 14 residues. Germline V lookup: CDR1 DFQATT, CDR2 SNEGSKA (reference sequence). CDR3 region: CSAGSRAGDYGYTF. The CDR3 nucleotides read TGCAGTGCCGGTTCCCGGGCCGGGGACTATGGCTACACCTTC.

This clonotype has a count of ten or more. The chain recombines TRBV7-6 with TRBJ1-5; the match to TRBD1 covers 7 bases. This CDR3 is built from 17 residues. The trim removed 5 bases at V and 0 bases at J, leaving 10 bases unmatched. Germline CDR1 and CDR2: SGHVS and FNYEAQ. The CDR3 coding sequence is TGTGCCAGCAGCCTATCAGCAGGGGGGAATAGCAATCAGCCCCAGCATTTT. This sequence encodes CASSLSAGGNSNQPQHF.

In this sample, this clonotype turned up many times. The rearrangement links TRBV7-2 to TRBJ1-6; the D gene is possibly TRBD1 (5 bases). Trimming stripped 7 bases from V and 10 bases from J, with 17 bases between. Germline-derived CDR1 and CDR2 are SGHTA and FQGNSA. This CDR3 comprises 14 residues. The DNA of the CDR3 is TGTGCCAGCACAAGACCAGGGAAGGACTCACCCCTCCACTTT. This codes for CASTRPGKDSPLHF.

This clonotype was recorded at least ten times. The rearrangement uses TRBV5-6 and TRBJ2-6; D possibly matches TRBD1 or TRBD2 (5 bases each). V was clipped by 0 bases and J by 4 bases, with 11 bases between them. The CDR3 consists of 16 residues. Germline V CDR1 and CDR2: SGHDT, YYEEEE. The CDR3 reads CASSLGGGPGANVLTF. In DNA, the CDR3 is TGTGCCAGCAGCTTGGGTGGGGGTCCCGGGGCCAACGTCCTGACTTTC. Complete variable domain (other parts from reference TRBV5-6 and TRBJ2-6): DAGVTQSPTHLIKTRGQQVTLRCSPKSGHDTVSWYQQALGQGPQFIFQYYEEEERQRGNFPDRFSGHQFPNYSSELNVNALLLGDSALYLCASSLGGGPGANVLTFGAGSRLTVL.

This clonotype has a count of ten or more. V is TRBV7-8 and J is TRBJ2-2; D unclear. Looked up from germline, CDR1 is SGHVS and CDR2 is FQNEAQ. Trimming pared 4 bases from V and 7 bases from J, leaving 10 bases between. The CDR3 consists of 13 residues. The CDR3 reads CASSSERDGELFF. The DNA of the CDR3 is TGTGCCAGCAGCTCGGAAAGGGACGGGGAGCTGTTTTTT.

The CDR3 is CSASKRGWQETQYF. In DNA form, the CDR3 reads TGCAGTGCTAGTAAGCGGGGGTGGCAAGAGACCCAGTACTTC. The chain employs TRBV20-1 and TRBJ2-5; the match to TRBD2 covers 8 bases. Per the germline V gene, CDR1 is DFQATT and CDR2 is SNEGSKA (reference sequence). The CDR3 totals 14 residues. V was pared by 3 bases and J by 2 bases, with 5 bases of the junction left unmatched.

Many counts were recorded for this clonotype. This chain uses TRBV2 with TRBJ1-2, with 7 nucleotides matching TRBD1. In germline, CDR1 is SNHLY, CDR2 FYNNEI. The CDR3 is 15 residues long. The V segment lost 3 bases and the J segment 6 bases; nucleotides outside the gene matches: 10. CDR3: CASSDREGARHGYTF. As DNA, the CDR3 is TGTGCCAGCAGTGACCGAGAGGGGGCGCGTCATGGCTACACCTTC.

The chain combines TRBV4-3 with TRBJ2-2; D call uncertain. The CDR3 runs to 15 residues. V was cut by 0 bases and J by 2 bases, with 7 bases left in between. The germline gives CDR1 LGHNA, CDR2 YSLEER. The CDR3 DNA follows: TGCGCCAGCAGCCAAGACTACCGAAACACCGGGGAGCTGTTTTTT. As protein: CASSQDYRNTGELFF.

This clonotype was counted only a few times. This may come from a read error, since a much larger clone is one base off. This sequence joins TRBV10-1 and TRBJ2-2, with D possibly matching TRBD1 (6 bases). The CDR3 loop spans 12 amino acids. CDR1 is WNHNN, CDR2 SYGVQD, per germline (reference sequence). The CDR3 sequence is CASSDGAGEPFF. CDR3 coding DNA: TGCGCCAGCAGTGATGGGGCAGGGGAGCCGTTTTTT.

This clonotype was seen a few times. Just one base apart from a much larger clone, this may be a read error. The CDR3 spells CSVTGAGNEKLFF. DNA for the CDR3: TGCAGCGTTACCGGGGCAGGGAATGAAAAACTGTTTTTT. The chain links TRBV29-1 to TRBJ1-4; D is possibly TRBD1 (5 bases). V was clipped by 5 bases and J by 5 bases, with 12 bases between them. The CDR3 sequence is 13 residues long. CDR1 SQVTM and CDR2 ANQGSEA come from the germline V gene.

This clonotype was recorded many times. The gene calls are TRBV19 and TRBJ2-2; D perhaps matches TRBD1 (6 bases). V lost 1 base and J lost 7, with 13 bases in between. The CDR3 is 15 residues long. CDR1 LNHDA and CDR2 SQIVND come from the germline V gene (reference sequence). CDR3 amino acids: CASSIADLGGGELFF. CDR3 sequence (DNA): TGTGCCAGTAGTATAGCGGACCTAGGGGGCGGGGAGCTGTTTTTT. Supplemented by reference TRBV19 and TRBJ2-2, the full variable domain reads DGGITQSPKYLFRKEGQNVTLSCEQNLNHDAMYWYRQDPGQGLRLIYYSQIVNDFQKGDIAEGYSVSREKKESFPLTVTSAQKNPTAFYLCASSIADLGGGELFFGEGSRLTVL.

This sequence joins TRBV7-8 and TRBJ1-2; weak D call: TRBD1 (5 bases). Per the germline V gene, CDR1 is SGHVS and CDR2 is FQNEAQ. Deletions cut 3 bases from V and 4 bases from J, with 12 bases between. This CDR3 is built from 14 residues. The CDR3 reads CASSFDQGLYGYTF. The CDR3 DNA is TGTGCCAGCAGCTTCGACCAGGGTCTCTATGGCTACACCTTC.